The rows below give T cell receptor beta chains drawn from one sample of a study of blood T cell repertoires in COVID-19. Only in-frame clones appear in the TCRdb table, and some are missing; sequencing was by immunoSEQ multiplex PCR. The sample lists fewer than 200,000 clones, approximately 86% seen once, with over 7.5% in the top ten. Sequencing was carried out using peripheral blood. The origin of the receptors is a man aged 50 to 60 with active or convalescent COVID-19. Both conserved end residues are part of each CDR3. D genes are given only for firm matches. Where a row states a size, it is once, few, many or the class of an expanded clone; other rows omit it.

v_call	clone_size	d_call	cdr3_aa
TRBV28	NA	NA	CASSSGQSNTEAFF
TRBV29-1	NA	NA	CSVESVNSGNTIYF
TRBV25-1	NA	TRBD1	CASSGSDRGLRGGYTF
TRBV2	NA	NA	CASSQNPGYEQYF
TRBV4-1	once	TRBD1	CASSQGEDRVDEQFF
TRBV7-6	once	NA	CASSLVDSSYNEQFF
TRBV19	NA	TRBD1	CARGDRGEGNQPQHF
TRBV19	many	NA	CASTTGGAGQPQHF
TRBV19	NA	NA	CASTAAVRSGNTIYF
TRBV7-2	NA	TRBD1	CASSLDGTGHDYTF
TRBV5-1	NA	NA	CASSLAGDTNQPQHF
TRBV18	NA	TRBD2	CASSPLAGGSPDTQYF
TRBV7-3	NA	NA	CASSPGLTSGGETQYF
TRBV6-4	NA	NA	CARFRGAYNEQFF
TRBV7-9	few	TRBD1	CASTKQGGDYEQYF
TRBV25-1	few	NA	CASAYTGSLTTEAFF
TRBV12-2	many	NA	CASRRDQPQHF
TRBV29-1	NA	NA	CSVREVGEAFF
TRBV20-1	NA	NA	CSASTGSRANTGELFF
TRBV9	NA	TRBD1	CASSPSGTANYGYTF
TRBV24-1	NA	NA	CATSEPGANYGYTF
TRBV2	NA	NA	CASSDDRDEKLFF
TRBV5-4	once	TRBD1	CASSLDRGYQETQYF
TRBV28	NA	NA	CASSMAGKTYEQYF
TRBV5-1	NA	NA	CASSLIAGPNEKLFF
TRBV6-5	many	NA	CASRDYPRNEQFF
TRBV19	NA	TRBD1	CASTPRGTGASNQPQHF
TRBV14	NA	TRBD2	CASSLGLAGAEQYF
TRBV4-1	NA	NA	CASSHPQTGSSYNEQFF
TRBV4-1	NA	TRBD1	CASSQVLLQGADTQYF
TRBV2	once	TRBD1	CASRSTGQPYEQYF
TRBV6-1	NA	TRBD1	CASSEARTGERVAFF
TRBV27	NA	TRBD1	CARGGQPYQPQHF
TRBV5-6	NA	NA	CASSLIQASYGYTF
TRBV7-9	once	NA	CASSRGTYEQYF
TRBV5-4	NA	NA	CASSFGSSGANVLTF
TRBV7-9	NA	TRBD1	CASSSDRVHSPLHF
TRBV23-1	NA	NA	CASSQPCGQTYNEQFF
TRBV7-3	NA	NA	CASSRHEGAEQFF
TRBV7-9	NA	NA	CAAGGSYEQYF
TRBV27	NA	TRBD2	CASSLSRGLAGGRGTDTQYF
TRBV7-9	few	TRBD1	CASSLGTGDEKLFF
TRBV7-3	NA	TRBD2	CASSISGSDIQYF
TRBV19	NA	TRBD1	CASSIWAGTGKRGEQYF
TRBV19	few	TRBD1	CASSIDQGGGTEAFF
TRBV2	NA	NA	CASSFTPGNTEAFF
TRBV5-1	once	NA	CASSQKTGNEQYF
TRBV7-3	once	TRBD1	CASSLTLGQGTIYEQYF
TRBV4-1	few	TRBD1	CASRPGQGVDYGYTF
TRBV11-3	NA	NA	CASSQGRLFYGYTF
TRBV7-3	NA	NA	CASSLGPFQETQYF
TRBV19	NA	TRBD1	CASSIPDRVREQYF
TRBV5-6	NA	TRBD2	CASSPTTSGSVGELFF
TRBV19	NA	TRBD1	CASSKGWDRDYNEQFF
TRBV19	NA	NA	CASTTDSRGGYTF
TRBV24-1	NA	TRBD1	CATSDLTGGGETQYF
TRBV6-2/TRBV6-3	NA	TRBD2	CASSSSGGTANTGELFF
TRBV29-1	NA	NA	CSVEERGGNTEAFF
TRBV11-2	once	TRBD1	CASSSGTGAWGSGNTIYF
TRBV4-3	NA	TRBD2	CASSQDPTSGDTQYF